The entry below describes one T cell receptor beta chain. Antigen specificity is unknown. The data stem from a study of T cell responses to AZD1222 COVID-19 vaccine. In the study overall: Pooled in the analysis were second doses at about 4 or about 12 weeks. Whole-study results and caveats: Baseline seropositivity occurred in only six or seven AZD1222 recipients. Spike regions recognized by vaccine-associated CD4 TCRs spanned the protein, led by 160-218 and 743-854. Most donors were white British, females outnumbered males, and clonal diversity was possibly underestimated.

The table came from immunoSEQ multiplex PCR; TCRdb's copy has only in-frame clones and leaves some out. Among 150,000 to 200,000 clones listed, 90% to 95% were seen once. The receptor comes from an adult in good health. Sequencing used peripheral blood, obtained on day 0 of AZD1222 vaccination.

For the CDR3, the DNA is TGTGCCAGCTCACCCGTTGGGCTACCACAAGAGACCCAGTACTTC. This translates into CASSPVGLPQETQYF. The chain joins TRBV18 to TRBJ2-5; unclear D gene. The CDR3 extends over 15 amino acids. V was shortened by 3 bases and J by 2 bases, with 13 bases between the two germline ends. CDR1 is KGHSH, CDR2 LQKENI, per germline.